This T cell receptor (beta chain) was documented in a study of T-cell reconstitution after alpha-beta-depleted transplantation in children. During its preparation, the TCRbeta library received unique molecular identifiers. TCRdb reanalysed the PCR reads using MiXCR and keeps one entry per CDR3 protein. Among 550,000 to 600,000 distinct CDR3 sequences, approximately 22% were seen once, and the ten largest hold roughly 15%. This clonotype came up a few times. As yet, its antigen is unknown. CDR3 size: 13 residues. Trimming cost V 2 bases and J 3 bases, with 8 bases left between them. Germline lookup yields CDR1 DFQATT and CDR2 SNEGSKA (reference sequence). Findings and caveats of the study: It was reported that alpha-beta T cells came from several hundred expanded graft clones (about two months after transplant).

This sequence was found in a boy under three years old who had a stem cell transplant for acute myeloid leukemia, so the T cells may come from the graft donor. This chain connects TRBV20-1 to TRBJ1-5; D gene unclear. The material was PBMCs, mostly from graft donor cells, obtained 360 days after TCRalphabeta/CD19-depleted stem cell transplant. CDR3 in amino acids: CSARTANNQPQHF. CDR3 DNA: TGCAGTGCTAGAACGGCGAACAATCAGCCCCAGCATTTT.